These 8 T cell receptor beta chains share one sample of origin, sequenced in a study of blood T cells in healthy people across ages. The second PCR ran about 7 to 12 cycles with a sample-barcoded 5' primer and J-beta primers. TCRdb processed the 5' RACE reads anew with MiXCR; each CDR3 protein has one entry. The data contain 450,000 to 650,000 distinct CDR3 sequences, nearly 25% of them singletons. These data were likewise used in another study, on T cells of mothers and their children.

The specimen sequenced was blood. These receptors originate from a boy younger than 18 in good health.

The V and J genes are TRBV2 and TRBJ1-2; no clear D gene. CDR3 length: 13 amino acids. Deletions cut 4 bases from V and 6 bases from J, with 12 bases between. CDR1 is SNHLY, CDR2 FYNNEI, per germline. The DNA of the CDR3 is TGTGCCAGCAGTGTCGACCCCGTGAATGGCTACACCTTC. Its protein is CASSVDPVNGYTF.

This clonotype turned up a few times. CDR3: CSGGTGIYNEQFF. Written as DNA, the CDR3 is TGCAGTGGGGGGACTGGCATCTACAATGAGCAGTTCTTC. This rearrangement joins TRBV20-1 to TRBJ2-1; the D gene is possibly TRBD2 (6 bases). The length of the CDR3 is 13 residues. The germline V and J ends were trimmed by 7 bases and 3 bases, with 13 bases remaining between them. The germline CDR1 and CDR2 sequences are DFQATT and SNEGSKA (reference sequence).

The chain couples TRBV12-3 or TRBV12-4 to TRBJ2-1; no firm D call. This CDR3 region has 15 residues. The V gene lost 5 bases and the J gene lost 2 bases, with 13 bases spanning the gap. The CDR3 loop reads CASSPPGVTYNEQFF. CDR3 DNA: TGTGCCAGCAGTCCCCCCGGAGTCACCTACAATGAGCAGTTCTTC.

In this sample, this clonotype turned up a few times. V is TRBV15 and J is TRBJ2-5, with no clear D. The J call is uncertain, as TRBJ2-1 better fits the DNA end. Germline CDR1 reads LNHNV; CDR2 reads YYDKDF (reference sequence). The CDR3 totals 15 residues. The CDR3 sequence: CATSRVGSTYNEQFF. CDR3 in DNA: TGTGCCACCAGCAGAGTCGGATCTACCTACAATGAGCAGTTCTTC.

The chain couples TRBV7-6 to TRBJ1-5; a possible D gene is TRBD1 (5 bases). The V gene lost 0 bases and the J gene lost 1 base, with 13 bases spanning the gap. CDR3 size: 17 residues. CDR1 and CDR2 (germline): SGHVS, FNYEAQ. CDR3 sequence: CASSLAGIQGSNQPQHF. The CDR3 DNA reads TGTGCCAGCAGCTTAGCGGGTATCCAGGGAAGCAATCAGCCCCAGCATTTT.

The CDR3 sequence: CASRGDLDNEQFF. Here the CDR3 DNA reads TGTGCCAGCAGAGGGGACTTAGACAATGAGCAGTTCTTC. The V gene is TRBV2, the J gene TRBJ2-1; D possibly corresponds to TRBD2 (6 bases). V dropped 6 bases and J dropped 5 bases, with 11 bases sitting between them. This CDR3 comprises 13 residues. Germline V gene sequence: CDR1 SNHLY, CDR2 FYNNEI.

This clonotype was detected a few times. The V and J genes are TRBV24-1 and TRBJ2-3; possible D gene TRBD2, 6 bases. The ends were cut back, 4 bases at V and 8 bases at J, with 18 bases in the middle. This CDR3 is built from 15 residues. Per the germline V gene, CDR1 is KGHDR and CDR2 is SFDVKD. The CDR3 sequence is CATSDTGTPSGTQYF. For the CDR3, the DNA is TGTGCCACCAGTGACACCGGGACTCCATCCGGTACGCAGTATTTT.

V gene TRBV25-1 combines with J gene TRBJ2-5, with D possibly TRBD2 on 6 matching bases. The CDR3 consists of 16 residues. CDR1 MGHDK and CDR2 SYGVNS come from the germline V gene. Between the trimmed V and J ends, which lost 0 bases and 3 bases, there was a span of 14 bases. The chain's CDR3 is CASSEYVTSRKETQYF. The CDR3 bases are TGTGCCAGCAGTGAATATGTAACTAGCAGAAAAGAGACCCAGTACTTC. Drawing the rest from reference TRBV25-1 and TRBJ2-5, the complete variable domain is EADIYQTPRYLVIGTGKKITLECSQTMGHDKMYWYQQDPGMELHLIHYSYGVNSTEKGDLSSESTVSRIRTEHFPLTLESARPSHTSQYLCASSEYVTSRKETQYFGPGTRLLVL.